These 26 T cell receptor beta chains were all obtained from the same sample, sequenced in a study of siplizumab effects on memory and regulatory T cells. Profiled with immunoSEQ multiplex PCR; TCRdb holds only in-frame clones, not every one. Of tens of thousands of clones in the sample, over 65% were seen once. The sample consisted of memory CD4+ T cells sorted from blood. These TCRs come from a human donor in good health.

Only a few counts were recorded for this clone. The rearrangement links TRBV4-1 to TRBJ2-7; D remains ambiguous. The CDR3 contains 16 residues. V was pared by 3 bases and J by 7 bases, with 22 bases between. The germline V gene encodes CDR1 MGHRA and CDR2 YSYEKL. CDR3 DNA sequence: TGCGCCAGCAGCCAGCCCCTCCGGGCCCCGCTGGGTGAGCAGTACTTC. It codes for CASSQPLRAPLGEQYF.

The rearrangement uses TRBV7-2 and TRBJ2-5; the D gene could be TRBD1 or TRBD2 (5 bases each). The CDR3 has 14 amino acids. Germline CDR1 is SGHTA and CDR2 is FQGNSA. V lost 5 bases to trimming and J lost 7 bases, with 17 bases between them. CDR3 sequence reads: CASSVGTGHVTQYF. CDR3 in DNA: TGTGCCAGCAGCGTTGGGACCGGCCATGTGACCCAGTACTTC.

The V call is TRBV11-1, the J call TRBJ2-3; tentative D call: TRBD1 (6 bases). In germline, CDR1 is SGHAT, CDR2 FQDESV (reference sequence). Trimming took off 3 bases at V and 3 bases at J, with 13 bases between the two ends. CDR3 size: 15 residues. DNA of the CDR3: TGTGCCAGCAGCTTGTTGGGGGACAAAACAGATACGCAGTATTTT. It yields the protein CASSLLGDKTDTQYF.

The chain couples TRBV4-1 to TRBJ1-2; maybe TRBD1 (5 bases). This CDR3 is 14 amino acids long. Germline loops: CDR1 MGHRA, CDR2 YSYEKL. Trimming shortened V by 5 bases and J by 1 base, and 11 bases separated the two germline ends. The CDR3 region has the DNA TGCGCCAGCAGCTATCGCCAGGGTAACTATGGCTACACCTTC. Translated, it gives CASSYRQGNYGYTF.

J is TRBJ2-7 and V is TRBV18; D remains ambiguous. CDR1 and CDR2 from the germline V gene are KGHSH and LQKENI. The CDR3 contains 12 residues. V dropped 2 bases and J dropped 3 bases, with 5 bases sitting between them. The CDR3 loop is CASSPADYEQYF. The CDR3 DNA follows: TGTGCCAGCTCACCAGCAGACTACGAGCAGTACTTC.

The DNA of the CDR3 is TGTGCCAGCAGTAGAACAGGCACTGGAAACACCATATATTTT. Residues: CASSRTGTGNTIYF. The rearrangement joins TRBV6-5 to TRBJ1-3; possible D gene TRBD1, 5 bases. Deletions cut 5 bases from V and 2 bases from J, with 10 bases between. Germline CDR1 and CDR2: MNHEY and SVGAGI. The CDR3 loop spans 14 amino acids.

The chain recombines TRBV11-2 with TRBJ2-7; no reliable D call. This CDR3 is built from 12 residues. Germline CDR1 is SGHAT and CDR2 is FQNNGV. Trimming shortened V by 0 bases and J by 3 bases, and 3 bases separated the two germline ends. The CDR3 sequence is CASSLDLYEQYF. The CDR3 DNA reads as TGTGCCAGCAGCTTAGATCTCTACGAGCAGTACTTC. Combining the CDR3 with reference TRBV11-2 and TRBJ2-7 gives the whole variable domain EAGVAQSPRYKIIEKRQSVAFWCNPISGHATLYWYQQILGQGPKLLIQFQNNGVVDDSQLPKDRFSAERLKGVDSTLKIQPAKLEDSAVYLCASSLDLYEQYFGPGTRLTVT.

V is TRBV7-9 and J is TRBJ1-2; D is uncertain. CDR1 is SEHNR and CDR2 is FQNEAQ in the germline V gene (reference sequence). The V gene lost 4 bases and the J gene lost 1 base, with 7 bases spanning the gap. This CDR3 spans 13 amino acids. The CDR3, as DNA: TGTGCCAGCAGCTACGAAGTTAACTATGGCTACACCTTC. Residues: CASSYEVNYGYTF.

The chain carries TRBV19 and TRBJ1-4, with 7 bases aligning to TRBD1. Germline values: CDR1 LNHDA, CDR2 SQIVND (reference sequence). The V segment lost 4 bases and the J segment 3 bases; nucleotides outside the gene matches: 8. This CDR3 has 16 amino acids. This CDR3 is CASSRATGMSNEKLFF. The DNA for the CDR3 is TGTGCCAGTAGTAGGGCGACAGGGATGTCTAATGAAAAACTGTTTTTT.

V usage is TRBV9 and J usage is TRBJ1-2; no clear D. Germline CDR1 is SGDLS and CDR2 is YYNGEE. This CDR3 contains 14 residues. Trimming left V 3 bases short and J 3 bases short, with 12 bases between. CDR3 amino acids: CASSGPSAYYGYTF. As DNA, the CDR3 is TGTGCCAGCAGCGGGCCCTCGGCATACTATGGCTACACCTTC.

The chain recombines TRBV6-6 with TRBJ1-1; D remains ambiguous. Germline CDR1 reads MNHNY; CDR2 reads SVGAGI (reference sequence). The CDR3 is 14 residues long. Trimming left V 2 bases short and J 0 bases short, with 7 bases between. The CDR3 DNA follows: TGTGCCAGCAGTTACGGCGGTATGAACACTGAAGCTTTCTTT. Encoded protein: CASSYGGMNTEAFF.

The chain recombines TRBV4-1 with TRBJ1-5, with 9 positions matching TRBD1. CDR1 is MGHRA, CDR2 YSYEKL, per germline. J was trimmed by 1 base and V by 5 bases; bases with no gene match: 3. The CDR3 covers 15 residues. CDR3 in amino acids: CASSSGTGSNQPQHF. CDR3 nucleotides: TGCGCCAGCAGCAGCGGGACAGGGAGCAATCAGCCCCAGCATTTT.

The chain's CDR3 is CASRTRDTQYF. CDR3 bases: TGTGCCAGTAGGACTCGCGATACGCAGTATTTT. The genes are TRBV6-5 and TRBJ2-3, with TRBD2 as a possible D gene (5 bases). Germline CDR1 MNHEY, CDR2 SVGAGI. V dropped 9 bases and J dropped 6 bases, with 10 bases sitting between them. This CDR3 has 11 amino acids.

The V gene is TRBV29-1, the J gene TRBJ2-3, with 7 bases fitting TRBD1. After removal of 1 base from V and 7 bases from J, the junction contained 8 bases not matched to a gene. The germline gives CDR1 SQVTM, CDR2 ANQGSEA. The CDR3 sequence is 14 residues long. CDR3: CSVEGTGLQNTQYF. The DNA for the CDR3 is TGCAGCGTTGAAGGGACAGGCCTCCAGAATACGCAGTATTTT.

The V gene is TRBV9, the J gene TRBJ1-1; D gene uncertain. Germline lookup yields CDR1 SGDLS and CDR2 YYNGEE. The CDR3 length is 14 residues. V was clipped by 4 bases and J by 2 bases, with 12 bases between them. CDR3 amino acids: CASSFGPLNTEAFF. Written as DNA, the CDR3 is TGTGCCAGCAGCTTCGGGCCCCTTAACACTGAAGCTTTCTTT.

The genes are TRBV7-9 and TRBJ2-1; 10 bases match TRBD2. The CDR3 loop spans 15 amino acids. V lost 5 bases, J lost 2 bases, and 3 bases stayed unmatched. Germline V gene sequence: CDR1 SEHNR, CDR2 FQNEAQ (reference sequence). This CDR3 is CASSAGLATYNEQFF. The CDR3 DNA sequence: TGTGCCAGCAGCGCGGGACTAGCGACCTACAATGAGCAGTTCTTC.

As DNA, the CDR3 is TGTGCCAGCAGTTCCCGGACTAGCGGGAAGGGCACAGATACGCAGTATTTT. Translating gives CASSSRTSGKGTDTQYF. The chain uses TRBV27 and TRBJ2-3, with 12 bases lining up with TRBD2. After removal of 4 bases from V and 1 base from J, the junction contained 6 bases not matched to a gene. The length of the CDR3 is 17 residues. Germline V gene lookup returns CDR1 MNHEY and CDR2 SMNVEV (reference sequence).

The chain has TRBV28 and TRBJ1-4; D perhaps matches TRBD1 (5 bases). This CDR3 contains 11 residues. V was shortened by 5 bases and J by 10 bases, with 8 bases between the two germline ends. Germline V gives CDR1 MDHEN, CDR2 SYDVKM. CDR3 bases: TGTGCCAGCAGTAGACAGACAAAACTGTTTTTT. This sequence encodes CASSRQTKLFF.

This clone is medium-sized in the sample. The DNA for the CDR3 is TGTGCCAGCAGCCATGGACGGGGCTTGGGCTCGGACACTGAAGCTTTCTTT. Translating it yields CASSHGRGLGSDTEAFF. J is TRBJ1-1 and V is TRBV7-2, with D perhaps matching TRBD1 (5 bases). From germline, CDR1 is SGHTA and CDR2 FQGNSA. The CDR3 sequence is 17 residues long. Trimming stripped 5 bases from V and 3 bases from J, with 22 bases between. Looking up the rest from reference TRBV7-2 and TRBJ1-1 gives the full variable domain: GAGVSQSPSNKVTEKGKDVELRCDPISGHTALYWYRQSLGQGLEFLIYFQGNSAPDKSGLPSDRFSAERTGGSVSTLTIQRTQQEDSAVYLCASSHGRGLGSDTEAFFGQGTRLTVV.

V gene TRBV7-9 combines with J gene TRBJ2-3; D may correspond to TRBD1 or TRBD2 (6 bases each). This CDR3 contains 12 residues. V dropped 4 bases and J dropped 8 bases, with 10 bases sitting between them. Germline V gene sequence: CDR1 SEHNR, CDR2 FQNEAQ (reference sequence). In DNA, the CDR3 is TGTGCCAGCAGCTCAGGGGAGGCTACGCAGTATTTT. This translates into CASSSGEATQYF.

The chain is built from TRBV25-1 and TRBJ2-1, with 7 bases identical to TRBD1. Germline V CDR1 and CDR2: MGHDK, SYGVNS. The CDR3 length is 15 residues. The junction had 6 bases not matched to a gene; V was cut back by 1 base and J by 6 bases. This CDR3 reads CASSEWDSKTNEQFF. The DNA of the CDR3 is TGTGCCAGCAGTGAATGGGACAGTAAAACCAATGAGCAGTTCTTC.

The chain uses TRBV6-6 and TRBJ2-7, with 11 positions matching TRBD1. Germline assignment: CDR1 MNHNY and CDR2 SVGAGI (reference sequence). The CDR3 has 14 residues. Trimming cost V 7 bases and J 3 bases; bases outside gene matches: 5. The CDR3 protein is CASILGTGGYEQYF. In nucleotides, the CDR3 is TGTGCCAGCATTCTCGGGACAGGGGGCTACGAGCAGTACTTC.

The CDR3 DNA reads as TGTGCCAGCAGCGCCCGACTAGCGGGAGTGCGGACCGGGGAGCTGTTTTTT. Protein: CASSARLAGVRTGELFF. This chain links TRBV7-9 with TRBJ2-2; 12 bases match TRBD2. CDR1 is SEHNR, CDR2 FQNEAQ, per germline (reference sequence). The CDR3 covers 17 residues. With 5 bases clipped from V and 5 bases from J, the junction kept 9 bases outside the gene matches.

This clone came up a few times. As DNA, the CDR3 is TGTGCCAGCAGCCGCAGGACTAGCGGGATTGTTGCAGATACGCAGTATTTT. Its translation is CASSRRTSGIVADTQYF. The chain links TRBV5-6 to TRBJ2-3, with 12 bases aligning to TRBD2. With V trimmed by 4 bases and J by 4 bases, 10 bases remained unmatched. Germline CDR1 and CDR2: SGHDT and YYEEEE. This CDR3 is 17 amino acids long.

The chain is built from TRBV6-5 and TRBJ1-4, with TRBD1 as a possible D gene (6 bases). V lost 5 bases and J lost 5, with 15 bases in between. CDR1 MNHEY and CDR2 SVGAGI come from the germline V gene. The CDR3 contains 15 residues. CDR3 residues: CASSRGHGRNEKLFF. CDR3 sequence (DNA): TGTGCCAGCAGTCGGGGACACGGACGAAATGAAAAACTGTTTTTT.

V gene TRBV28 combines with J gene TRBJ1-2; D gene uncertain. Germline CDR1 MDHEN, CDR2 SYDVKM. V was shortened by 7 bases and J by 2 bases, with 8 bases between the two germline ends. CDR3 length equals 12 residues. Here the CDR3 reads CASNPRNYGYTF. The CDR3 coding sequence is TGTGCCAGCAATCCCCGAAACTATGGCTACACCTTC.